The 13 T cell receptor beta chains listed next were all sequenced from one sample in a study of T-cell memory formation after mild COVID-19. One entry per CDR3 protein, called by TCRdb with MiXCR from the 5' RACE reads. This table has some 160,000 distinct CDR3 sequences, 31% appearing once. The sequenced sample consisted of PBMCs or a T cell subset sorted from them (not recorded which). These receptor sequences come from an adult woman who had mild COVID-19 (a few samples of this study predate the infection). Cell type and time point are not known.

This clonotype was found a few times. CDR3 sequence (DNA): TGTGCCAGCAGCAACAGACTATCCCCTCCAACCGACGAGCAGTACTTC. It encodes CASSNRLSPPTDEQYF. The chain recombines TRBV7-9 with TRBJ2-7, with D possibly being TRBD2 (5 bases). The V gene lost 5 bases and the J gene lost 5 bases, with 22 bases spanning the gap. The CDR3 is 16 residues long. From germline, CDR1 is SEHNR and CDR2 FQNEAQ (reference sequence). The full variable domain, in which reference TRBV7-9 and TRBJ2-7 provide the parts outside the CDR3, is DTGVSQNPRHKITKRGQNVTFRCDPISEHNRLYWYRQTLGQGPEFLTYFQNEAQLEKSRLLSDRFSAERPKGSFSTLEIQRTEQGDSAMYLCASSNRLSPPTDEQYFGPGTRLTVT.

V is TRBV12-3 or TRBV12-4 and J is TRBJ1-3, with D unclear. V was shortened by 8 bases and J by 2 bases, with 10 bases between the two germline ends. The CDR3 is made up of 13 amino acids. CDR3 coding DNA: TGTGCCAGCCGCCACGCCCCTGGAAACACCATATATTTT. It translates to CASRHAPGNTIYF.

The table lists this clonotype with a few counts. CDR3 sequence: CASSLWGSPDTQYF. The CDR3, as DNA: TGTGCCAGCAGTTTATGGGGGAGCCCAGATACGCAGTATTTT. The genes are TRBV12-3 or TRBV12-4 and TRBJ2-3; D may correspond to TRBD1 or TRBD2 (5 bases each). Trimming pared 2 bases from V and 4 bases from J, leaving 10 bases between. The CDR3 is 14 residues long.

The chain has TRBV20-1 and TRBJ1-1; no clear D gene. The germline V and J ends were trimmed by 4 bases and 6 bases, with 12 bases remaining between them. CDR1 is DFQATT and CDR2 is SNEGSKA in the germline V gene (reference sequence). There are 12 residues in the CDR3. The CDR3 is CSAKGRLAEAFF. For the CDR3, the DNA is TGCAGTGCTAAAGGGAGATTGGCTGAAGCTTTCTTT.

In DNA form, the CDR3 reads TGTGCCGCGGGGGAGCAGTACTTC. Protein: CAAGEQYF. V gene TRBV30 combines with J gene TRBJ2-7; D possibly corresponds to TRBD2 (6 bases). Germline V gene sequence: CDR1 GTSNPN, CDR2 SVGIG (reference sequence). The CDR3 consists of 8 residues. V was clipped by 8 bases and J by 7 bases, with 6 bases between them.

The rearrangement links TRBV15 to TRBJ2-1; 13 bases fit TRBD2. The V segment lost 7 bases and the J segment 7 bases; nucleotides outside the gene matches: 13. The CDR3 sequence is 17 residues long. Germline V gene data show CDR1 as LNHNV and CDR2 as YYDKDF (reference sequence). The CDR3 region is CATTTLTLTSGRNEQFF. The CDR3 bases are TGTGCCACCACAACTTTAACCCTGACTAGCGGGAGGAATGAGCAGTTCTTC.

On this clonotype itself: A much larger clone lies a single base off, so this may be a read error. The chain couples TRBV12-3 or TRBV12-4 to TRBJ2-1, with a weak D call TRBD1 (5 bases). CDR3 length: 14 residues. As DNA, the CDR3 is TGTGTCAGCAGTTTAGGCAGGGCATACAATGAGCAGTTCTTC. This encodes CVSSLGRAYNEQFF.

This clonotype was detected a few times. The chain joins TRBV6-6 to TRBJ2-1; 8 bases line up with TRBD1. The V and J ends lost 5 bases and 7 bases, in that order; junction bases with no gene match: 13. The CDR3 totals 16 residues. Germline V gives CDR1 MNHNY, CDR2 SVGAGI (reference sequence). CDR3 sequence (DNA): TGTGCCAGCAGTCGCGGACAGGGAAAGTTATCTAATGAGCAGTTCTTC. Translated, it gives CASSRGQGKLSNEQFF.

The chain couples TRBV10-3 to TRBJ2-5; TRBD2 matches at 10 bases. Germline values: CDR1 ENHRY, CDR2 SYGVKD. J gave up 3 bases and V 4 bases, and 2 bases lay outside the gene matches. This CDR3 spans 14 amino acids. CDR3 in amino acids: CAISGLAGKETQYF. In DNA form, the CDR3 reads TGTGCCATCAGTGGACTAGCGGGCAAAGAGACCCAGTACTTC.

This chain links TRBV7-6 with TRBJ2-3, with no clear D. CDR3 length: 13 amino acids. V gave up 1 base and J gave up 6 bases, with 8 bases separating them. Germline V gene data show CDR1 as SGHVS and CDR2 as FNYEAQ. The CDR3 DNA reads TGTGCCAGCAGCTTAGTAGGCGACGATACGCAGTATTTT. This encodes CASSLVGDDTQYF.

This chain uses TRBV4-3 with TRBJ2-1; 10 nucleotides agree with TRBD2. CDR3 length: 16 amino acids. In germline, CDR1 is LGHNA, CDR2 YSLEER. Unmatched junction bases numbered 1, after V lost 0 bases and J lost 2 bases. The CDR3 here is CASSQDLAGAYNEQFF. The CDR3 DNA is TGCGCCAGCAGCCAAGATCTAGCGGGGGCCTACAATGAGCAGTTCTTC.

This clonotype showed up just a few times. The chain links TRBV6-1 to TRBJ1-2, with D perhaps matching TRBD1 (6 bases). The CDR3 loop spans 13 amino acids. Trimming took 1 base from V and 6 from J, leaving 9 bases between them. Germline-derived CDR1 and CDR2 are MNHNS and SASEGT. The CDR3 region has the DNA TGTGCCAGCAGTGAAGTCAACAGGGATGGCTACACCTTC. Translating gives CASSEVNRDGYTF.

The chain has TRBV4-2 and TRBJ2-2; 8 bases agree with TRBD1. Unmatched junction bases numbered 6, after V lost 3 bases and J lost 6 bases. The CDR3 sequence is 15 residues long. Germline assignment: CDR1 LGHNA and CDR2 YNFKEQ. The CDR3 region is CASSHTGGTPGELFF. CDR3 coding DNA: TGTGCCAGCAGCCATACAGGGGGAACCCCCGGGGAGCTGTTTTTT.